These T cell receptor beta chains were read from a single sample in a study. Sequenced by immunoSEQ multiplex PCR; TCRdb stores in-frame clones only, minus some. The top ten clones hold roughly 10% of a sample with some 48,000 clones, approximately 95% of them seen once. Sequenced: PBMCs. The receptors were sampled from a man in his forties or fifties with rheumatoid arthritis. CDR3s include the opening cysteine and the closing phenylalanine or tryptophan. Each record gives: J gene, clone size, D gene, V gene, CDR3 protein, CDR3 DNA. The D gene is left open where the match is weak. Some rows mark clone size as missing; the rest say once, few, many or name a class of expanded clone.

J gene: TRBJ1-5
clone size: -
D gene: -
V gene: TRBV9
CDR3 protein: CASSVAGLQGQPQHF
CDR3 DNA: TGTGCCAGCAGCGTAGCAGGGTTGCAGGGTCAGCCCCAGCATTTT

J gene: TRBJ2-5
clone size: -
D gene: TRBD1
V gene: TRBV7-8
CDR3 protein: CASSDRGRETQYF
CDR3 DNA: TGTGCCAGCAGCGACAGGGGGAGGGAGACCCAGTACTTC

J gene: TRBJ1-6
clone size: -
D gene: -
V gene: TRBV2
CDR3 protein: CASLEESSYNSPLHF
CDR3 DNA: TGTGCCAGCCTAGAGGAGTCCTCCTATAATTCACCCCTCCACTTT

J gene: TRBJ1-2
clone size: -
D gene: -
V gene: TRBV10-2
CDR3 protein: CASTESPWTVYGYTF
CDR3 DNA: TGCGCCAGCACTGAGAGCCCTTGGACGGTCTATGGCTACACCTTC

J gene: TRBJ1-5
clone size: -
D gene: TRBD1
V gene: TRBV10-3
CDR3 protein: CAISEGQGQPQHF
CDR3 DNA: TGTGCCATCAGTGAGGGACAGGGTCAGCCCCAGCATTTT

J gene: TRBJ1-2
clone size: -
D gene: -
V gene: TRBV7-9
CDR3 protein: CASSLDSQTNYGYTF
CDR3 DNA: TGTGCCAGCAGCCTAGACAGCCAGACTAACTATGGCTACACCTTC

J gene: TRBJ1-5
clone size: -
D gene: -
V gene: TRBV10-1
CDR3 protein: CASSEGGAGQPQHF
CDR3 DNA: TGCGCCAGCAGCGAAGGGGGGGCCGGTCAGCCCCAGCATTTT

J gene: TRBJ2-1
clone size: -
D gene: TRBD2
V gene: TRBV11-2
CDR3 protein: CASSLASGNNEQFF
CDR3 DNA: TGTGCCAGCAGCTTGGCTAGCGGTAACAATGAGCAGTTCTTC

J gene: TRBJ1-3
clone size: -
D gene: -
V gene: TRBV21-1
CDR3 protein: CASSKAARSSGNTIYF
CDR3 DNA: TGTGCCAGCAGCAAAGCGGCGCGGAGCTCTGGAAACACCATATATTTT

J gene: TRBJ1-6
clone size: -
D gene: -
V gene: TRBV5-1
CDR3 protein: CASSLAVDMNSPLHF
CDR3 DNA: TGCGCCAGCAGCTTGGCCGTGGACATGAATTCACCCCTCCACTTT

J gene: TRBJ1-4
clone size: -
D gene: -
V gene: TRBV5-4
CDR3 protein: CASSLSATNEKLFF
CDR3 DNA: TGTGCCAGCAGCTTGTCAGCAACTAATGAAAAACTGTTTTTT

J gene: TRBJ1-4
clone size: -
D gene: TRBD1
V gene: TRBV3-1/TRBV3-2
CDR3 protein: CASSRGQGAEKLFF
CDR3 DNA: TGTGCCAGCAGCCGGGGACAGGGAGCCGAAAAACTGTTTTTT

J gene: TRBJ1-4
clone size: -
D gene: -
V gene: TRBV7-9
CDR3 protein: CASSLRGAEEKLFF
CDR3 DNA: TGTGCCAGCAGCTTGAGGGGCGCCGAGGAAAAACTGTTTTTT

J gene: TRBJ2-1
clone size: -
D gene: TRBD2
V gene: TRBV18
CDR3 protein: CASSPELAGARNEQFF
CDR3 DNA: TGTGCCAGCTCACCGGAACTAGCGGGAGCGCGCAATGAGCAGTTCTTC

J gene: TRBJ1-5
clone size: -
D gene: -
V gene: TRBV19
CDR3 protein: CASSILSGESQPQHF
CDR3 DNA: TGTGCCAGTAGTATTCTGTCCGGGGAATCCCAGCCCCAGCATTTT

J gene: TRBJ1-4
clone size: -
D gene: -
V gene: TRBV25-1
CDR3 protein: CASSEFRGRGEKLFF
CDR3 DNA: TGTGCCAGCAGTGAATTCAGAGGGAGGGGTGAAAAACTGTTTTTT

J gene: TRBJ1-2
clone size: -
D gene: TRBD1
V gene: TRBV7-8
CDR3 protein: CASSLPLVRTGYYGYTF
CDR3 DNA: TGTGCCAGCAGCTTACCCCTTGTGAGGACAGGCTACTATGGCTACACCTTC

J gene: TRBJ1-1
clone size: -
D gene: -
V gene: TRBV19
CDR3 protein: CASSPRLGHDTEAFF
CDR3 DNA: TGTGCCAGTAGTCCGCGGTTGGGCCATGACACTGAAGCTTTCTTT

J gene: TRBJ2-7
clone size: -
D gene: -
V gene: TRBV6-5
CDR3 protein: CASSRGSHYEQYF
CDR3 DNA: TGTGCCAGCTCGAGGGGTTCTCACTACGAGCAGTACTTC

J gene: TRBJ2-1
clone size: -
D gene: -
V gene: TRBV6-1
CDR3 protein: CASSDRTEREQFF
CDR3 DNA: TGTGCCAGCAGTGACCGGACAGAGCGTGAGCAGTTCTTC

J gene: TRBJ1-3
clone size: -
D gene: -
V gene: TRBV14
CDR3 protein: CASSGTGRNTIYF
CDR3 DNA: TGTGCCAGCTCCGGGACGGGAAGAAACACCATATATTTT

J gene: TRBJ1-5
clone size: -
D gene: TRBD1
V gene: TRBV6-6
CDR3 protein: CASSWGQDNQPQHF
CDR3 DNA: TGTGCCAGCAGCTGGGGACAGGACAATCAGCCCCAGCATTTT

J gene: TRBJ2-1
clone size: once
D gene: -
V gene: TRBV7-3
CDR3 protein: CASSLRGLSYNEQFF
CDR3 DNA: TGTGCCAGCAGCTTAAGGGGCCTCTCCTACAATGAGCAGTTCTTC

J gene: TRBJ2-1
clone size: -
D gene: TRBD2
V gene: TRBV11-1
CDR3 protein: CASSWGLAGWGNEQFF
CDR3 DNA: TGTGCCAGCAGCTGGGGACTAGCGGGATGGGGGAATGAGCAGTTCTTC

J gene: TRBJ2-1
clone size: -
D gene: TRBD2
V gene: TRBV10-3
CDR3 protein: CAISVASGGGYNEQFF
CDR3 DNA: TGTGCCATCAGTGTGGCTAGCGGGGGAGGATACAATGAGCAGTTCTTC

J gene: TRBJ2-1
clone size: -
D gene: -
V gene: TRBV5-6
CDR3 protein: CASSSPIGDNEQFF
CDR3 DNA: TGTGCCAGCAGCTCCCCAATCGGGGACAATGAGCAGTTCTTC

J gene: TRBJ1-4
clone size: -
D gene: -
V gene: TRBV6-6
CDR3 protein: CASSDPMRTNEKLFF
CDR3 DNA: TGTGCCAGCAGTGACCCCATGAGGACTAATGAAAAACTGTTTTTT

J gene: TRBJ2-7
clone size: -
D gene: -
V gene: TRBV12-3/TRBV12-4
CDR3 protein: CASSPQDSYEQYF
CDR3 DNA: TGTGCCAGCAGTCCCCAGGACAGCTACGAGCAGTACTTC

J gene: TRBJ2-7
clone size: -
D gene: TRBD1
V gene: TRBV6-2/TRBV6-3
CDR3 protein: CASSYGTGVWYF
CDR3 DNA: TGTGCCAGCAGTTATGGGACAGGTGTATGGTACTTC

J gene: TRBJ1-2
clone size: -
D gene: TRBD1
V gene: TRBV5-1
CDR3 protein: CASSLEGQYYGYTF
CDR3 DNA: TGCGCCAGCAGCTTGGAGGGACAGTACTATGGCTACACCTTC

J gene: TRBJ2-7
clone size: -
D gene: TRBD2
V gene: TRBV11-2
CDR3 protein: CASSPWGAGTYEQYF
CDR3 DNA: TGTGCCAGTAGTCCCTGGGGAGCGGGAACCTACGAGCAGTACTTC

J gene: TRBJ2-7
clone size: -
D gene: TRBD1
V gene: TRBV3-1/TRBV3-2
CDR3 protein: CASSQDTAGGDEQYF
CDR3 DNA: TGTGCCAGCAGCCAAGATACGGCAGGGGGCGACGAGCAGTACTTC

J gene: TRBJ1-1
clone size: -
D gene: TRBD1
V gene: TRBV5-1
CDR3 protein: CASSRDRGMAEAFF
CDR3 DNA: TGCGCCAGCAGCCGGGACAGGGGAATGGCTGAAGCTTTCTTT

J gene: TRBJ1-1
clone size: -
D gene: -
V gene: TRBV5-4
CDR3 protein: CASSSPLGKVNTEAFF
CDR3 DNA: TGTGCCAGCAGCTCTCCACTTGGTAAAGTTAACACTGAAGCTTTCTTT

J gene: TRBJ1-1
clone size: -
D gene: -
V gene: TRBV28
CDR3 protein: CASITGREAFF
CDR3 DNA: TGTGCCAGCATCACTGGACGGGAAGCTTTCTTT

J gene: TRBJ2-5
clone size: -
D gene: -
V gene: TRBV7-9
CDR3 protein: CASSLGPGIQETQYF
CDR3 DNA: TGTGCCAGCAGCTTAGGCCCCGGGATTCAAGAGACCCAGTACTTC

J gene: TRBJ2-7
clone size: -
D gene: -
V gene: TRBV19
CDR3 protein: CASTGGGRGDYEQYF
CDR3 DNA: TGTGCCAGCACGGGGGGCGGGAGAGGCGACTACGAGCAGTACTTC

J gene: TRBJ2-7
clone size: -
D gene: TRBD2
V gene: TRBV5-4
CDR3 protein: CASSLSSGGAYEQYF
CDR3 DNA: TGTGCCAGCAGCTTATCTAGCGGGGGAGCCTACGAGCAGTACTTC

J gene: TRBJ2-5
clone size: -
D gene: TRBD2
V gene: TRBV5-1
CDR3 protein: CASSQRSGAETQYF
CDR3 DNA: TGCGCCAGCAGCCAGAGAAGCGGGGCGGAGACCCAGTACTTC

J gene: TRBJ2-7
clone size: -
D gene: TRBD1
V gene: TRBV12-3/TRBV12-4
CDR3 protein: CASRGQGFNEQYF
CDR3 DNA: TGTGCCAGCCGGGGACAGGGCTTCAACGAGCAGTACTTC

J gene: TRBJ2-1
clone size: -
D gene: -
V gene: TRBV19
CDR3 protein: CASSISGSSYNEQFF
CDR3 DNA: TGTGCCAGTAGTATTAGCGGTAGCTCCTACAATGAGCAGTTCTTC

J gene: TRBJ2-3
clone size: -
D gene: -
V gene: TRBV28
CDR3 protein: CASSLGTTDTQYF
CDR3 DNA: TGTGCCAGCAGTTTAGGGACCACAGATACGCAGTATTTT

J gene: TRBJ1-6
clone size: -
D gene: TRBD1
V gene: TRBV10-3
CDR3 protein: CAIRGDRASPLHF
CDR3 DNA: TGTGCCATCAGGGGCGACAGGGCTTCACCCCTCCACTTT

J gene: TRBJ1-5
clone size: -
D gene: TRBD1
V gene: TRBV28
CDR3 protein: CASSTQQGTQPQHF
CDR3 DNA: TGTGCCAGCAGTACTCAACAGGGGACCCAGCCCCAGCATTTT

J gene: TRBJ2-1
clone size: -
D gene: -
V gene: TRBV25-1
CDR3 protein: CASSEGWWTPNEQFF
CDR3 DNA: TGTGCCAGCAGTGAGGGTTGGTGGACCCCCAATGAGCAGTTCTTC

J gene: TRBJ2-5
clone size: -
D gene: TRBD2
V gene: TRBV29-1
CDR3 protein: CSVEGVLAGEALQETQYF
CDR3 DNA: TGCAGCGTTGAAGGGGTTCTAGCGGGAGAAGCTTTACAAGAGACCCAGTACTTC

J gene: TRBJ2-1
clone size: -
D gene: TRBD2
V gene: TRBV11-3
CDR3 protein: CASSLEFGLAGNNEQFF
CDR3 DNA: TGTGCCAGCAGCTTAGAATTTGGTCTAGCGGGGAACAATGAGCAGTTCTTC

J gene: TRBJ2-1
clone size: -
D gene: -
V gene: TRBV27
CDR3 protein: CASRKINEQFF
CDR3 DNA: TGTGCCAGCAGAAAGATCAATGAGCAGTTCTTC

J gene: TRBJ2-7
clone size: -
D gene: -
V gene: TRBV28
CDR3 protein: CASSISWSAGSLRYEQYF
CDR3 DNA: TGTGCCAGCAGTATATCGTGGTCGGCGGGAAGCCTCCGCTACGAGCAGTACTTC

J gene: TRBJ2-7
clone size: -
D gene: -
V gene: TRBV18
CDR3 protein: CASSIQGYEQYF
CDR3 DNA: TGTGCCAGCTCCATACAGGGATACGAGCAGTACTTC

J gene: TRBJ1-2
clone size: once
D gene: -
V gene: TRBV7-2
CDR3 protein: CASSFPGIPGYTF
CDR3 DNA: TGTGCCAGCAGCTTCCCCGGGATACCAGGCTACACCTTC

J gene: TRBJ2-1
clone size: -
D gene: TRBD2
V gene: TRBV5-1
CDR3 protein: CASSGLAGVYNEQFF
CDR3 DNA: TGCGCCAGCAGCGGGCTAGCGGGAGTCTACAATGAGCAGTTCTTC

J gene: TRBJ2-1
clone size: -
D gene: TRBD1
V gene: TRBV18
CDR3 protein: CASSPGTDSGQFF
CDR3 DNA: TGTGCCAGCTCACCGGGGACAGATTCAGGGCAGTTCTTC

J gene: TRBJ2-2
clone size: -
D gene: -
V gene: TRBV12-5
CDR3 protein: CASGPPVGNTGELFF
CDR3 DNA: TGTGCTAGTGGCCCCCCGGTAGGGAACACCGGGGAGCTGTTTTTT

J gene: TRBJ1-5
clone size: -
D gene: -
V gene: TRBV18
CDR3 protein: CASSPPVDERKLGNQPQHF
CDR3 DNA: TGTGCCAGCTCACCACCTGTCGATGAGCGCAAGTTGGGCAATCAGCCCCAGCATTTT